This T cell receptor beta chain was recorded in a study of beta chain features in type 1 diabetes. Germline CDR1 is MNHEY and CDR2 is SMNVEV (reference sequence). The CDR3 runs to 15 residues. V lost 5 bases to trimming and J lost 0 bases; unmatched junction nucleotides: 6. Notes on the study in general: Insertion counts at VDJ junctions were lower in type 1 diabetes patients, who also showed more deletions there.

The study reverse transcribed the entire isolated RNA, so it sequenced expressed TCRB transcripts. TCRdb keeps only in-frame clones here, not all; method: immunoSEQ multiplex PCR. The data contain around 450,000 clones, approximately 10% of them singletons. One heparinised blood draw averaging roughly 120 mL was given by each donor. Purities in excess of 95% were seen in all sorted populations. This clone was seen a handful of times. Its antigen is currently unknown. The J gene is TRBJ2-7, the V gene TRBV27; 8 bases align to TRBD1. This clonotype originated in a woman aged 18-35 years in good health. The sequenced sample was naive CD4+ T cells from blood. This chain's CDR3 is CASSPLGQGSYEQYF. CDR3 sequence (DNA): TGTGCCAGCAGTCCCCTAGGACAGGGCTCCTACGAGCAGTACTTC.